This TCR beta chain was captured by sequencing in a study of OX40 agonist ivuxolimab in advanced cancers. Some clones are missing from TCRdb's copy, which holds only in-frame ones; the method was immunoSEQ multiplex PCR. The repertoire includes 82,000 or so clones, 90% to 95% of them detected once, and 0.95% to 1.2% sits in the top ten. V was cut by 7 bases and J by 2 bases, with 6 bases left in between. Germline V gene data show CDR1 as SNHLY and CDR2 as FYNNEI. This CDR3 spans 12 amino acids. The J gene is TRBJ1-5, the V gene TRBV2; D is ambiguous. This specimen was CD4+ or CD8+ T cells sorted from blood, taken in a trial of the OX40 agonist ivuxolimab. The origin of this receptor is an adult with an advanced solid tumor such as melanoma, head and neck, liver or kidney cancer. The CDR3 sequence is CASKEGNQPQHF. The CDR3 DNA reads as TGTGCCAGCAAGGAGGGCAATCAGCCCCAGCATTTT. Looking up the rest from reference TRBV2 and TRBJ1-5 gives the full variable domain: EPEVTQTPSHQVTQMGQEVILRCVPISNHLYFYWYRQILGQKVEFLVSFYNNEISEKSEIFDDQFSVERPDGSNFTLKIRSTKLEDSAMYFCASKEGNQPQHFGDGTRLSIL.